The rows below give T cell receptor beta chains drawn from one sample of a study of blood T cells in healthy people across ages. TCRdb fed the 5' RACE reads into MiXCR, producing one record per CDR3 protein. The sample holds some 1.6 million distinct CDR3 sequences; about 31% are singletons and the top ten take about 10%. Specimen: blood. These receptor sequences come from a woman aged 30 to 39 in good health. Each CDR3 is given with its conserved first and last residue. Each record gives: V gene, clone size, J gene, D gene, CDR3 DNA, CDR3 protein. D genes are given only for firm matches. Not all rows give a size; the values are once, few, many and, for expanded clones, a class.

TRBV9	NA	TRBJ2-2	NA	TGTGCCAGCAGCGACCTAGCGTGGACCGGGGAGCTGTTTTTT	CASSDLAWTGELFF
TRBV29-1	few	TRBJ2-7	NA	TGCAAACGGGACGGGACCTACGAGCAGTACTTC	CKRDGTYEQYF
TRBV5-1	NA	TRBJ2-1	TRBD1	TGCGCCAGCAGCTCACACAGGGGTTCCAGCTCCTACAATGAGCAGTTCTTC	CASSSHRGSSSYNEQFF
TRBV9	NA	TRBJ2-4	NA	TGTGCCAGCAGCGTAGATGGCCGGGGTGACATTCAGTACTTC	CASSVDGRGDIQYF
TRBV9	NA	TRBJ1-5	NA	TGTGCCAGCAGCCCTGGTGATGGGACAACTCAGCCCCAGCATTTT	CASSPGDGTTQPQHF
TRBV7-2	NA	TRBJ2-5	NA	TGTGCCAGCAGCTTGAACCCCCGTAGGGCGGAGACCCAGTACTTC	CASSLNPRRAETQYF
TRBV25-1	NA	TRBJ2-1	NA	TGTGCCAGCAGTGAAGTAGTGGGGATATCGAGCTCCTACAATGAGCAGTTCTTC	CASSEVVGISSSYNEQFF
TRBV4-2	many	TRBJ1-1	NA	TGTGCCAGCAGCCGGACCGACACTGAAGCTTTCTTT	CASSRTDTEAFF
TRBV6-5	few	TRBJ2-5	NA	TGTGCCAGCTCGAGGGGGTCACACCAAGAGACCCAGTACTTC	CASSRGSHQETQYF
TRBV24-1	once	TRBJ2-7	NA	TGTGCCACCAGTGATCCCGGGGACTCCTACGAGCAGTACTTC	CATSDPGDSYEQYF
TRBV6-6	few	TRBJ2-6	NA	TGTGCCAGCATTAGGTCCCTCGGGGGCTCTGGGGCCAACGTCCTGACTTTC	CASIRSLGGSGANVLTF
TRBV24-1	NA	TRBJ2-2	NA	TGTGCCACCAGTGATTTGGAGGGGTTCGGGGAGCTGTTTTTT	CATSDLEGFGELFF
TRBV15	NA	TRBJ1-1	NA	TGTGCCACCAGCAGAAGGACGGTGAACGCTGAAGCTTTCTTT	CATSRRTVNAEAFF
TRBV28	NA	TRBJ2-7	NA	TGTGCCAGCAGTCCGACCCTTGACAACTACGAGCAGTACTTC	CASSPTLDNYEQYF
TRBV6-2/TRBV6-3	NA	TRBJ2-3	NA	TGTGCCAGCAGTCACTCGACAACAGGGAGCACAGATACGCAGTATTTT	CASSHSTTGSTDTQYF
TRBV5-1	NA	TRBJ1-3	NA	TGCGCCAGCAGCTTGGATCCCGGGGGCAACTCTGGAAACACCATATATTTT	CASSLDPGGNSGNTIYF
TRBV7-2	NA	TRBJ1-2	NA	TGTGCCAGCAGCCCCCCGGGGAAGGGGTATGGCTACACCTTC	CASSPPGKGYGYTF
TRBV20-1	few	TRBJ1-2	TRBD1	TGCAGTGCTAGGGGGACAGGGAATGGAGGCTACACCTTC	CSARGTGNGGYTF
TRBV5-1	NA	TRBJ2-3	NA	TGCGCCAGCAGCATAAGAGGACAGAGCACAGATACGCAGTATTTT	CASSIRGQSTDTQYF
TRBV4-1	NA	TRBJ2-1	TRBD1	TGCGCCAGCAGCCGCCGCGAACCGGGACAGGGGGCCCACAATGAGCAGTTCTTC	CASSRREPGQGAHNEQFF
TRBV29-1	NA	TRBJ2-5	NA	TGCAGCGCCCACACGGGGGGCGCGGGACAAGAGACCCAGTACTTC	CSAHTGGAGQETQYF
TRBV5-1	NA	TRBJ1-5	NA	TGCGCCAGCAGCTTGGACGGGGGCCGATTCCAGCCCCAGCATTTT	CASSLDGGRFQPQHF
TRBV28	NA	TRBJ2-7	TRBD2	TGTGCCAGCAGTTCTTATACTACTAGCGGGGTGTTCTACGAGCAGTACTTC	CASSSYTTSGVFYEQYF
TRBV11-2	few	TRBJ2-7	NA	TGTGCCAGCAGCTTAGCTCGTTCCAGGTACTCCTACGAGCAGTACTTC	CASSLARSRYSYEQYF
TRBV5-8	NA	TRBJ2-7	TRBD1	TGTGCCAGCAGCCTGAGGTGGCAGGGACAGTACGAGCAGTACTTC	CASSLRWQGQYEQYF
TRBV5-1	few	TRBJ2-6	TRBD2	TGCGCCAGCAGCTTGGAGCGAGCGGGGACCTCTGGGGCCAACGTCCTGACTTTC	CASSLERAGTSGANVLTF
TRBV2	NA	TRBJ2-5	TRBD1	TGTGCCAGCAGGAGGGACAGCCAGCAAGAGACCCAGTACTTC	CASRRDSQQETQYF
TRBV2	NA	TRBJ2-1	TRBD2	TGTGCCAGCAGTGTGCGCGGGGGGCCCAATGAGCAGTTCTTC	CASSVRGGPNEQFF
TRBV13	few	TRBJ2-7	NA	TGTGCCAGCAGCCCCCGCGCGGGAAACTCCTACGAGCAGTACTTC	CASSPRAGNSYEQYF
TRBV27	NA	TRBJ2-2	TRBD2	TGTGCCAGCAGTGCTTATTACCCGGGACTAGCAACCGGGGAGCTGTTTTTT	CASSAYYPGLATGELFF
TRBV15	few	TRBJ2-4	TRBD1	TGTGCCACCAGCAATGTCGGGGGACAGGGCGTGACCGCGGCCAAAAACATTCAGTACTTC	CATSNVGGQGVTAAKNIQYF
TRBV9	NA	TRBJ2-7	NA	TGTGCCAGAATTACCGAGCAGTACTTC	CARITEQYF
TRBV3-1	NA	TRBJ2-1	NA	TGTGCCAGCAGCCAAACTCATAATGAGCAGTTCTTC	CASSQTHNEQFF
TRBV6-1	NA	TRBJ2-5	TRBD2	TGTGCCAGCAGTGAGGGGTCTTCCCTAGCGGCCCAGTACTTC	CASSEGSSLAAQYF
TRBV6-6	few	TRBJ2-3	NA	TGTGCCAGCAGTTACTCGTTCTACACAGATACGCAGTATTTT	CASSYSFYTDTQYF
TRBV5-1	few	TRBJ2-1	NA	TGCGCCAGCAGCTCGTCTAGGGGCTCCTACAATGAGCAGTTCTTC	CASSSSRGSYNEQFF
TRBV12-3/TRBV12-4	few	TRBJ1-5	TRBD1	TGTGCCAGCAGTCCGACAGGGGCCAATCAGCCCCAGCATTTT	CASSPTGANQPQHF
TRBV6-1	once	TRBJ1-4	NA	TGTGCCAGCAGTGAAAATCCCCGGGGGGAAAAACTGTTTTTT	CASSENPRGEKLFF
TRBV6-2/TRBV6-3	NA	TRBJ2-3	TRBD2	TGTGCCAGCACCCGACCCCGACTAGCGGGGGCCACAGATACGCAGTATTTT	CASTRPRLAGATDTQYF
TRBV6-5	NA	TRBJ2-7	NA	TGTGCCAGCGGAAGACCTGGGACGACAGGAGCCTACGAGCAGTACTTC	CASGRPGTTGAYEQYF
TRBV5-1	NA	TRBJ2-3	NA	TGCGCCAGCAGCTTGGTACCCCGGCGGGAAGATACGCAGTATTTT	CASSLVPRREDTQYF
TRBV3-1	NA	TRBJ2-3	NA	TGTGCCAGCAGCCGCAGAACTAGCATAGATACGCAGTATTTT	CASSRRTSIDTQYF
TRBV29-1	NA	TRBJ1-2	NA	TGCAGCGTTGAAGTTGCGTCGCCTAACTATGGCTACACCTTC	CSVEVASPNYGYTF
TRBV30	few	TRBJ2-7	TRBD1	TGTGCCTGGAGTGTACAGGACAGGGCATTGAGCGAGCAGTACTTC	CAWSVQDRALSEQYF
TRBV28	many	TRBJ2-7	NA	TGTGCCAGCAGCCAACAACCAGGGGGGGGATTCTACGAGCAGTACTTC	CASSQQPGGGFYEQYF
TRBV6-1	NA	TRBJ1-2	NA	TGTGCCAGCAGTGAATTTTCACGGGTACCGGGAGGACATGGCTACACCTTC	CASSEFSRVPGGHGYTF
TRBV27	few	TRBJ2-1	TRBD2	TGTGCCAGCAGAAAGGAGGGACTAGCGAATTTCTACAATGAGCAGTTCTTC	CASRKEGLANFYNEQFF
TRBV11-2	few	TRBJ2-2	TRBD2	TGTGCCAGCAGCCGACTAGCGGGAATAGCCGGGGAGCTGTTTTTT	CASSRLAGIAGELFF
TRBV5-5	NA	TRBJ2-7	NA	TGTGCCAGCAGTTCGCGGCTCATACAATCCTACGAGCAGTACTTC	CASSSRLIQSYEQYF
TRBV12-3/TRBV12-4	few	TRBJ1-1	NA	TGTGCCAGCACCCTAAAGGGAATGAACACTGAAGCTTTCTTT	CASTLKGMNTEAFF
TRBV28	NA	TRBJ2-4	NA	TGTGCCAGCAGTTTATCCCTCTATTCGTCCTTAGCCAAAAACATTCAGTACTTC	CASSLSLYSSLAKNIQYF
TRBV7-2	many	TRBJ2-1	TRBD2	TGTGCCAGCAGCTTAGCCAGCGGGAGGAGCTACAATGAGCAGTTCTTC	CASSLASGRSYNEQFF
TRBV7-2	few	TRBJ1-6	NA	TGTGCCAGCAGCTTAGAGACCCTTTCACCCCTCCACTTT	CASSLETLSPLHF
TRBV12-3/TRBV12-4	few	TRBJ1-2	NA	TGTGCCAGCAGCCCTTGGCAGCCTTACTATGGCTACACCTTC	CASSPWQPYYGYTF
TRBV6-5	NA	TRBJ2-2	NA	TGTGCCAGCAGTTACTCCTTCGGGAGAGGCTCCGGGGAGCTGTTTTTT	CASSYSFGRGSGELFF
TRBV27	few	TRBJ2-1	TRBD2	TGTGCCAGCAGTTTATCCCCCATTGGAGCGGGGGGTTTGGGTGAGCAGTTCTTC	CASSLSPIGAGGLGEQFF
TRBV27	few	TRBJ1-1	NA	TGTGCTGGGGGGGGCGAGCACACTGAAGCTTTCTTT	CAGGGEHTEAFF
TRBV5-6	NA	TRBJ2-5	NA	TGTGCCAGCAGCTTTAATCGGGTGCAGGAGACCCAGTACTTC	CASSFNRVQETQYF